This TCR beta chain was retrieved from a study of T cell responses to AZD1222 COVID-19 vaccine. Study summary: Second-dose intervals near 4 or 12 weeks were combined.

V lost 1 base and J lost 8, with 11 bases in between. CDR1 LGHDT and CDR2 YNNKEL come from the germline V gene (reference sequence). CDR3 size: 13 residues. In regard to this clone: Its specificity is not known.

Profiling relied on immunoSEQ multiplex PCR, and the TCRdb table lists in-frame clones only, not all of them. The repertoire consists of some 170,000 clones, with about 92% occurring once and the leading ten covering less than 3%. Study-level points and caveats: Spike-specific TCR breadth rose after two AZD1222 doses, and depth rose as well. Just a handful of people given AZD1222 tested seropositive at baseline.

The receptor's source is an adult in good health. The sequencing here drew on peripheral blood, taken on day 0 of AZD1222 vaccination. V is TRBV3-1 (or the pseudogene TRBV3-2) and J is TRBJ1-1; D remains ambiguous. The CDR3 nucleotides read TGTGCCAGCAGCCAAGGTTTAGACGTGGAAGCTTTCTTT. Amino acid sequence: CASSQGLDVEAFF.